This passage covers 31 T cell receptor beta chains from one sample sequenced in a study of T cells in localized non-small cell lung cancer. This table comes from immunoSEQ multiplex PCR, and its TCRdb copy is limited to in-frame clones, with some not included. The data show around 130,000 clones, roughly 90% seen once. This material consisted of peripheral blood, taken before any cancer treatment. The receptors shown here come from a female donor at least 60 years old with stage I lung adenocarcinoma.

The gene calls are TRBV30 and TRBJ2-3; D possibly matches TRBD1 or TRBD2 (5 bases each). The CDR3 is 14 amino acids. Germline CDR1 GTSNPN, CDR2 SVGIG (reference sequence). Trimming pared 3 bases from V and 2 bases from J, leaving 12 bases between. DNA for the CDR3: TGTGCCTGGAGGGATTCGGGGCTCACAGATACGCAGTATTTT. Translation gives CAWRDSGLTDTQYF.

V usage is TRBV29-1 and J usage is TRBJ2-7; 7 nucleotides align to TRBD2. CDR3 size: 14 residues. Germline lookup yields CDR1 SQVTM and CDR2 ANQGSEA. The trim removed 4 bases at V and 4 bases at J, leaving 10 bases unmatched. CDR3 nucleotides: TGCAGCGTTGGAAGACCGGGGAGGGGTTACGAGCAGTACTTC. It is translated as CSVGRPGRGYEQYF.

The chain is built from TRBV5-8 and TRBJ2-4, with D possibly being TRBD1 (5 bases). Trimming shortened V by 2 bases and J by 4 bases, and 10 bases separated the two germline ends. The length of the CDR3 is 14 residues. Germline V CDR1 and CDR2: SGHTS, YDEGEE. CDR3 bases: TGTGCCAGCAGCTTCGTTTCAGGGAAAAACATTCAGTACTTC. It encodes CASSFVSGKNIQYF. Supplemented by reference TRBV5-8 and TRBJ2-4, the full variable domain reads EAGVTQSPTHLIKTRGQQATLRCSPISGHTSVYWYQQALGLGLQFLLWYDEGEERNRGNFPPRFSGRQFPNYSSELNVNALELEDSALYLCASSFVSGKNIQYFGAGTRLSVL.

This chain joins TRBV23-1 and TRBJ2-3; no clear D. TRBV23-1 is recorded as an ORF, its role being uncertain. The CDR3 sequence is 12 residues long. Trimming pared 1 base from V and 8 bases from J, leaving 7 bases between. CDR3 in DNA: TGCGCCAGCAGTCAATTTGAACGTACGCAGTATTTT. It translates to CASSQFERTQYF.

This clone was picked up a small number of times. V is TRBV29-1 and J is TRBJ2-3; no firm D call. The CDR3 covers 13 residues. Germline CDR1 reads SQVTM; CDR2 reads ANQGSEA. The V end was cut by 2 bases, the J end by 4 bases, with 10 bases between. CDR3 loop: CSVEWAGADTQYF. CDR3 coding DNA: TGCAGCGTTGAATGGGCAGGTGCAGATACGCAGTATTTT.

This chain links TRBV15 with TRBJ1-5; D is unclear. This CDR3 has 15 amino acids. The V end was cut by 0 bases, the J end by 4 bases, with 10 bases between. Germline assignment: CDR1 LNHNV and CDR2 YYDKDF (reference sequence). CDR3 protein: CATSRDFARNQPQHF. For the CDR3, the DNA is TGTGCCACCAGCAGAGATTTCGCTCGGAATCAGCCCCAGCATTTT.

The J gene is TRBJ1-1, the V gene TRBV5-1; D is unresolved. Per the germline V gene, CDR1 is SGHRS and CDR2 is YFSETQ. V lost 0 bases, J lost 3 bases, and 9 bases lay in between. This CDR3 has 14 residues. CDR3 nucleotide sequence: TGCGCCAGCAGCTTGGATGGGGTTTACACTGAAGCTTTCTTT. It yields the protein CASSLDGVYTEAFF.

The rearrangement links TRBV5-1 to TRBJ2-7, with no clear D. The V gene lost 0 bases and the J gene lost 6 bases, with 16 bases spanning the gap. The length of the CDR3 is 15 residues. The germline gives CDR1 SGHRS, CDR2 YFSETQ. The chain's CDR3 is CASSLEGRPHGEQYF. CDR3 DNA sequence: TGCGCCAGCAGCTTGGAGGGCAGGCCACACGGCGAGCAGTACTTC.

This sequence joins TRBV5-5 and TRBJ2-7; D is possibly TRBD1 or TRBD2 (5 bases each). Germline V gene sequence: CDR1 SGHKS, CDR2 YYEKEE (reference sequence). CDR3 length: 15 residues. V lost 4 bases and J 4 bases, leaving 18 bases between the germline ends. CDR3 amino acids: CASSLGDDRSYEQYF. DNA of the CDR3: TGTGCCAGCAGCCTGGGGGACGACCGGTCTTACGAGCAGTACTTC.

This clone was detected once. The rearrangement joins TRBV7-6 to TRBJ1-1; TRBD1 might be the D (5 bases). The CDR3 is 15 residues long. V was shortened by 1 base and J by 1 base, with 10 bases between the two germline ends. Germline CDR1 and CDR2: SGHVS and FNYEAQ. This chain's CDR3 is CASSLVDSANTEAFF. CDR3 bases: TGTGCCAGCAGCTTAGTAGACAGCGCGAACACTGAAGCTTTCTTT.

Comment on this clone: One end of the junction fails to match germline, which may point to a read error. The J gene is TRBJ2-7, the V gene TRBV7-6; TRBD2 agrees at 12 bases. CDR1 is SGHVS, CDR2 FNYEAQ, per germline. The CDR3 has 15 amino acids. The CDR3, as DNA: TGTGCCAGCAGCTTAGGGACTAGCGGGGCCTACGTGCAGTACTTC. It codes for CASSLGTSGAYVQYF.

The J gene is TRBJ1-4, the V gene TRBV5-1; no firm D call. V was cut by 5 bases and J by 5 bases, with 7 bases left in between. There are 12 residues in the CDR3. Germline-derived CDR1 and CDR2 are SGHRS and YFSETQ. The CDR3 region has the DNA TGCGCCAGCAGGAGCTCAAATGAAAAACTGTTTTTT. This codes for CASRSSNEKLFF.

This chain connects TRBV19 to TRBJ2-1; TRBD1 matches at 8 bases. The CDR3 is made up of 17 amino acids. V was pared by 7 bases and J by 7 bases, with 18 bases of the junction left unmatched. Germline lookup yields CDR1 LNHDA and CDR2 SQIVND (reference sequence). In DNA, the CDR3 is TGTGCCAGTATCCCAAAAGGGGCAGGGGGCGCGGGGAATGAGCAGTTCTTC. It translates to CASIPKGAGGAGNEQFF. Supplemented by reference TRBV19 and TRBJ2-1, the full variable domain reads DGGITQSPKYLFRKEGQNVTLSCEQNLNHDAMYWYRQDPGQGLRLIYYSQIVNDFQKGDIAEGYSVSREKKESFPLTVTSAQKNPTAFYLCASIPKGAGGAGNEQFFGPGTRLTVL.

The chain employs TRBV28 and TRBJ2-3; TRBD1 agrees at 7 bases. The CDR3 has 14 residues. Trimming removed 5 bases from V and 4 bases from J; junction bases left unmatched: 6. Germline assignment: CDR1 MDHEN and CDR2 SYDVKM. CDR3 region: CASSDQGVADTQYF. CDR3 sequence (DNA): TGTGCCAGCAGTGATCAGGGGGTGGCAGATACGCAGTATTTT.

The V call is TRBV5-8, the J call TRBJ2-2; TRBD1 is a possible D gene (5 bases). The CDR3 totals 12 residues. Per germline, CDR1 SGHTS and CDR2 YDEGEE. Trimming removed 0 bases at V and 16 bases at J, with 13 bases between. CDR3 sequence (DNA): TGTGCCAGCAGCTTGGGCGGACAACGAAAGTTTTTT. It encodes CASSLGGQRKFF.

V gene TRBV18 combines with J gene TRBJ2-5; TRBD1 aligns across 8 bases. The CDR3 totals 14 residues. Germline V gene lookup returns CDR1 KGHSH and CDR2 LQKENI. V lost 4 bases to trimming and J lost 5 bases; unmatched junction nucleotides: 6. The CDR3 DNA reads TGTGCCAGCTCACGAGACAGGGGAGTCGAGACCCAGTACTTC. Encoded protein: CASSRDRGVETQYF. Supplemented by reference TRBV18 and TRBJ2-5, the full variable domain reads NAGVMQNPRHLVRRRGQEARLRCSPMKGHSHVYWYRQLPEEGLKFMVYLQKENIIDESGMPKERFSAEFPKEGPSILRIQQVVRGDSAAYFCASSRDRGVETQYFGPGTRLLVL.

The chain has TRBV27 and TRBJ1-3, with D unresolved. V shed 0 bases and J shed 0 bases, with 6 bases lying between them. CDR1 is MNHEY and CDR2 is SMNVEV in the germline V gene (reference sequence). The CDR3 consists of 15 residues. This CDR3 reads CASSLSGRSGNTIYF. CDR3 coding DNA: TGTGCCAGCAGTTTATCGGGCCGCTCTGGAAACACCATATATTTT.

CDR3 DNA: TGTGCCATCAGTCCCGACAGGGGGCATGAAAAACTGTTTTTT. Translated, it gives CAISPDRGHEKLFF. This rearrangement joins TRBV10-3 to TRBJ1-4, with 10 nucleotides matching TRBD1. CDR3 size: 14 residues. Looked up from germline, CDR1 is ENHRY and CDR2 is SYGVKD. V shed 5 bases and J 6 bases; nucleotides not matched to a gene: 3.

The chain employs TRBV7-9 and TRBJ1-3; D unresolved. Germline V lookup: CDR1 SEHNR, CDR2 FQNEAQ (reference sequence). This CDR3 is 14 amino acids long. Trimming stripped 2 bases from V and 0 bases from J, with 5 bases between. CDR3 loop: CASSLMGSGNTIYF. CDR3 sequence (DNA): TGTGCCAGCAGCTTAATGGGCTCTGGAAACACCATATATTTT.

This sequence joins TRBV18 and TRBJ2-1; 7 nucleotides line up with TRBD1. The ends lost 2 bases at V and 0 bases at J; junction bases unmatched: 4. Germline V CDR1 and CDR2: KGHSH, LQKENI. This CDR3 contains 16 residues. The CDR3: CASSPTTGSSYNEQFF. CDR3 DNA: TGTGCCAGCTCACCAACGACAGGGAGCTCCTACAATGAGCAGTTCTTC.

The DNA for the CDR3 is TGTGCCACCAGCAGAGACCCCGCAGATACGCAGTATTTT. Translating gives CATSRDPADTQYF. The genes are TRBV15 and TRBJ2-3; the D is unclear. Trimming took 0 bases from V and 4 from J, leaving 5 bases between them. The CDR3 covers 13 residues. Per the germline V gene, CDR1 is LNHNV and CDR2 is YYDKDF (reference sequence).

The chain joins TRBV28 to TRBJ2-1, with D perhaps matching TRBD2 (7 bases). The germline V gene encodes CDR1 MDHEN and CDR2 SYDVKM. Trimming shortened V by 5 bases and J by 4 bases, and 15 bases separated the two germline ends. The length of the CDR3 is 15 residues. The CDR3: CASSPAGAGYNEQFF. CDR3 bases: TGTGCCAGCAGTCCCGCGGGGGCGGGTTACAATGAGCAGTTCTTC.

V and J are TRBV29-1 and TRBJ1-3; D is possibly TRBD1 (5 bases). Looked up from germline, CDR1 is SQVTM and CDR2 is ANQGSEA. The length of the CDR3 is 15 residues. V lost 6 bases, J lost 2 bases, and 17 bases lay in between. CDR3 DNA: TGCAGCGTCAACAGCGTGGCAGGGCCTGGAAACACCATATATTTT. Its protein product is CSVNSVAGPGNTIYF.

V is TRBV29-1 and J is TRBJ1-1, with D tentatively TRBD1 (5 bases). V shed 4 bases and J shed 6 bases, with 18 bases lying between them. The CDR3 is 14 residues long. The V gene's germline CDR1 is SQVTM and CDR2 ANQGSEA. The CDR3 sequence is CSVAGVKGSAEAFF. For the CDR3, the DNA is TGCAGCGTTGCGGGGGTGAAGGGTTCGGCTGAAGCTTTCTTT.

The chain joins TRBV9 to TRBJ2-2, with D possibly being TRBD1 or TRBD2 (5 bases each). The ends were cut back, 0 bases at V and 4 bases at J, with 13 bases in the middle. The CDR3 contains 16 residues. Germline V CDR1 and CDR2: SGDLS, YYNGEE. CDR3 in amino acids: CASSVAGQGSTGELFF. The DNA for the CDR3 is TGTGCCAGCAGCGTAGCGGGGCAGGGAAGCACCGGGGAGCTGTTTTTT.

CDR3 amino acids: CSGQDSYEQYF. As DNA, the CDR3 is TGCAGTGGACAGGACTCCTACGAGCAGTACTTC. The chain employs TRBV20-1 and TRBJ2-7; maybe TRBD1 (6 bases). The CDR3 length is 11 residues. CDR1 DFQATT and CDR2 SNEGSKA come from the germline V gene (reference sequence). With 7 bases removed from V and 0 bases from J, the gap between germline ends came to 7 bases.

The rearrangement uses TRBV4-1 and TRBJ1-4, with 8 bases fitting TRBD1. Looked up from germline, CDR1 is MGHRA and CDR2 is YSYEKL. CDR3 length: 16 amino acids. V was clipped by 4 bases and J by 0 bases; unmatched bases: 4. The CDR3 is CASSRQGAATNEKLFF. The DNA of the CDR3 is TGCGCCAGCAGCCGCCAGGGGGCCGCAACTAATGAAAAACTGTTTTTT.

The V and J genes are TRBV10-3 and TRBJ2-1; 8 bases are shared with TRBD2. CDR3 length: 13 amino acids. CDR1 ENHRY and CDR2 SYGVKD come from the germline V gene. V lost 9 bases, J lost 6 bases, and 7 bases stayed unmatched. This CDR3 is CAMGLVGGNEQFF. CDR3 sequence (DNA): TGTGCCATGGGACTAGTAGGCGGCAATGAGCAGTTCTTC.

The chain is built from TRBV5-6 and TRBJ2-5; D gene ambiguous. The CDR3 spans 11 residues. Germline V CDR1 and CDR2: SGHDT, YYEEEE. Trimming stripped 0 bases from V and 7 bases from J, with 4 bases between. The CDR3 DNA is TGTGCCAGCAGCTTGGTAGGGACCCAGTACTTC. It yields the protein CASSLVGTQYF.

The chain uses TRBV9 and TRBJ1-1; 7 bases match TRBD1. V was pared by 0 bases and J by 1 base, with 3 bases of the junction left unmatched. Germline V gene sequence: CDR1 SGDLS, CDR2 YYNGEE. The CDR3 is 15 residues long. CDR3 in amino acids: CASSVGRGQNTEAFF. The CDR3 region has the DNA TGTGCCAGCAGCGTAGGGAGGGGGCAGAACACTGAAGCTTTCTTT. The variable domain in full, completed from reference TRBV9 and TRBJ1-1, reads DSGVTQTPKHLITATGQRVTLRCSPRSGDLSVYWYQQSLDQGLQFLIQYYNGEERAKGNILERFSAQQFPDLHSELNLSSLELGDSALYFCASSVGRGQNTEAFFGQGTRLTVV.

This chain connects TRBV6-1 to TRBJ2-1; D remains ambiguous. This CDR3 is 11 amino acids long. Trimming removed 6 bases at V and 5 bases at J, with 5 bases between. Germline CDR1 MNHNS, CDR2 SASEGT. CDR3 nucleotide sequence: TGTGCCAGCAGCGCAGACAATGAGCAGTTCTTC. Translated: CASSADNEQFF.